The 26 T cell receptor beta chains in this list originate from one sample, sequenced in a study of blood T cell repertoires in COVID-19. Repertoires were generated with immunoSEQ multiplex PCR, while TCRdb's copy carries only in-frame clones and drops some. The table includes over 70,000 clones, about 87% detected once. The sequencing sample was made of peripheral blood. Source of these receptors: a human donor in a cohort sampled during active COVID-19.

J is TRBJ1-1 and V is TRBV5-1; the match to TRBD1 covers 7 bases. This CDR3 region has 15 residues. The V gene's germline CDR1 is SGHRS and CDR2 YFSETQ. Trimming took 2 bases from V and 1 from J; bases not matched to a gene: 5. This CDR3 reads CASSFTYRGNTEAFF. The CDR3 nucleotides are TGCGCCAGCAGCTTTACCTACAGGGGGAACACTGAAGCTTTCTTT. Filled out from reference TRBV5-1 and TRBJ1-1, the complete variable domain reads KAGVTQTPRYLIKTRGQQVTLSCSPISGHRSVSWYQQTPGQGLQFLFEYFSETQRNKGNFPGRFSGRQFSNSRSEMNVSTLELGDSALYLCASSFTYRGNTEAFFGQGTRLTVV.

V is TRBV6-5 and J is TRBJ2-1, with D possibly being TRBD2 (6 bases). Germline CDR1 and CDR2: MNHEY and SVGAGI. CDR3 length: 15 residues. Trimming pared 2 bases from V and 6 bases from J, leaving 14 bases between. The CDR3: CASSYTGTPTNEQFF. The CDR3 coding sequence is TGTGCCAGCAGTTACACCGGGACTCCCACCAATGAGCAGTTCTTC.

This chain links TRBV7-6 with TRBJ2-5, with a weak D call TRBD2 (7 bases). Trimming left V 2 bases short and J 5 bases short, with 18 bases between. The CDR3 extends over 16 amino acids. Germline loops: CDR1 SGHVS, CDR2 FNYEAQ. CDR3 amino acids: CASSLRGGDAVETQYF. The CDR3 coding sequence is TGTGCCAGCAGCTTAAGGGGGGGGGATGCGGTGGAGACCCAGTACTTC. The variable domain in full, completed from reference TRBV7-6 and TRBJ2-5, reads GAGVSQSPRYKVTKRGQDVALRCDPISGHVSLYWYRQALGQGPEFLTYFNYEAQQDKSGLPNDRFSAERPEGSISTLTIQRTEQRDSAMYRCASSLRGGDAVETQYFGPGTRLLVL.

J is TRBJ2-1 and V is TRBV11-2; D may be TRBD2 (6 bases). From germline, CDR1 is SGHAT and CDR2 FQNNGV. Trimming pared 5 bases from V and 7 bases from J, leaving 18 bases between. The CDR3 totals 15 residues. The CDR3, as DNA: TGTGCCAGCAGCCCGGGGGAGTTCCTTTGGAATGAGCAGTTCTTC. This translates into CASSPGEFLWNEQFF.

This chain joins TRBV28 and TRBJ1-2; D call uncertain. Germline V gene lookup returns CDR1 MDHEN and CDR2 SYDVKM. V lost 4 bases to trimming and J lost 7 bases, with 16 bases between them. This CDR3 comprises 14 residues. The CDR3 protein is CASSSEGRGVGYTF. CDR3 DNA: TGTGCCAGCAGTTCGGAGGGAAGAGGAGTTGGCTACACCTTC.

This sequence joins TRBV4-2 and TRBJ1-2; TRBD1 is a possible D gene (5 bases). With 3 bases removed from V and 4 bases from J, the gap between germline ends came to 12 bases. This CDR3 is built from 14 residues. Looked up from germline, CDR1 is LGHNA and CDR2 is YNFKEQ. For the CDR3, the DNA is TGTGCCAGCAGCCATACGGGGACTTTCTATGGCTACACCTTC. Amino acid sequence: CASSHTGTFYGYTF.

The V call is TRBV7-9, the J call TRBJ2-7; D unresolved. V lost 5 bases to trimming and J lost 0 bases, with 20 bases between them. Germline V lookup: CDR1 SEHNR, CDR2 FQNEAQ (reference sequence). The CDR3 sequence is 17 residues long. The CDR3 protein is CASSAPSLGASSYEQYF. The CDR3 DNA reads TGTGCCAGCAGCGCACCCTCTTTGGGCGCGAGCTCCTACGAGCAGTACTTC.

This chain connects TRBV2 to TRBJ1-1; 9 bases line up with TRBD1. Germline assignment: CDR1 SNHLY and CDR2 FYNNEI. The junction had 4 bases not matched to a gene; V was cut back by 4 bases and J by 4 bases. This CDR3 has 14 amino acids. CDR3 DNA: TGTGCCAGCAGTGTTTTGGACAGGGGCACTGAAGCTTTCTTT. This encodes CASSVLDRGTEAFF.

The chain combines TRBV5-1 with TRBJ2-1; 10 nucleotides match TRBD2. CDR3 length equals 16 residues. Trimming cost V 4 bases and J 7 bases; bases outside gene matches: 11. Germline V CDR1 and CDR2: SGHRS, YFSETQ. The CDR3 spells CASSGSGRAGVNEQFF. The CDR3 coding sequence is TGCGCCAGCAGCGGGAGCGGGAGGGCCGGAGTTAATGAGCAGTTCTTC.

This clone was seen a single time. The chain is built from TRBV5-5 and TRBJ2-5; D uncertain. This CDR3 spans 14 amino acids. CDR1 and CDR2 from the germline V gene are SGHKS and YYEKEE (reference sequence). V was trimmed by 4 bases and J by 5 bases, leaving 15 bases between them. DNA of the CDR3: TGTGCCAGCAGCCCAACAAACGGCAGGGAGACCCAGTACTTC. Its translation is CASSPTNGRETQYF.

The V call is TRBV6-1, the J call TRBJ1-2, with unresolved D. From germline, CDR1 is MNHNS and CDR2 SASEGT. This CDR3 region has 18 residues. Trimming stripped 0 bases from V and 4 bases from J, with 21 bases between. The CDR3 coding sequence is TGTGCCAGCAGTGAAGCGCAAGGAGTAACGACGGTCCTCTATGGCTACACCTTC. Protein product: CASSEAQGVTTVLYGYTF.

The chain combines TRBV6-5 with TRBJ2-3, with TRBD1 matching over 7 bases. The CDR3 sequence is 15 residues long. The germline gives CDR1 MNHEY, CDR2 SVGAGI. The trim removed 6 bases at V and 3 bases at J, leaving 9 bases unmatched. CDR3 amino acids: CASSSGQVATDTQYF. The CDR3 DNA follows: TGTGCCAGCAGCTCAGGACAGGTTGCGACAGATACGCAGTATTTT.

This clone occurred once. The chain is built from TRBV13 and TRBJ2-1; D perhaps matches TRBD2 (6 bases). Trimming took 4 bases from V and 1 from J, leaving 14 bases between them. This CDR3 region has 16 residues. Germline assignment: CDR1 PRHDT and CDR2 FYEKMQ (reference sequence). DNA for the CDR3: TGTGCCAGCAGCTCACGGGAGCCCCTTTCCTACAATGAGCAGTTCTTC. Protein sequence: CASSSREPLSYNEQFF.

The V call is TRBV29-1, the J call TRBJ1-4, with D tentatively TRBD1 (5 bases). The V gene lost 7 bases and the J gene lost 1 base, with 13 bases spanning the gap. The germline gives CDR1 SQVTM, CDR2 ANQGSEA. The CDR3 length is 14 residues. Here the CDR3 DNA reads TGCAGCGCCCTCTGGGGGGGAACTAATGAAAAACTGTTTTTT. It translates to CSALWGGTNEKLFF.

This chain's CDR3 is CASSQGYISTDTQYF. CDR3 coding DNA: TGTGCCAGCAGCCAAGGGTACATTAGCACAGATACGCAGTATTTT. The V and J genes are TRBV4-2 and TRBJ2-3, with unresolved D. V dropped 1 base and J dropped 0 bases, with 8 bases sitting between them. CDR3 length: 15 amino acids. The V gene's germline CDR1 is LGHNA and CDR2 YNFKEQ.

V usage is TRBV18 and J usage is TRBJ1-3; D is unresolved. From germline, CDR1 is KGHSH and CDR2 LQKENI. This CDR3 region has 15 residues. The V gene lost 2 bases and the J gene lost 0 bases, with 8 bases spanning the gap. CDR3 in amino acids: CASSPNRLSGNTIYF. In DNA form, the CDR3 reads TGTGCCAGCTCACCAAACCGACTCTCTGGAAACACCATATATTTT.

The chain couples TRBV15 to TRBJ2-5, with 7 nucleotides matching TRBD1. CDR1 is LNHNV and CDR2 is YYDKDF in the germline V gene (reference sequence). V shed 9 bases and J 4 bases; nucleotides not matched to a gene: 8. The CDR3 sequence is 13 residues long. CDR3 bases: TGTGCCACGACTACAGGGGTGACAGAGACCCAGTACTTC. This gives the protein CATTTGVTETQYF. Full variable domain (missing parts from reference TRBV15 and TRBJ2-5): DAMVIQNPRYQVTQFGKPVTLSCSQTLNHNVMYWYQQKSSQAPKLLFHYYDKDFNNEADTPDNFQSRRPNTSFCFLDIRSPGLGDTAMYLCATTTGVTETQYFGPGTRLLVL.

The V call is TRBV7-6, the J call TRBJ2-2, with 7 positions matching TRBD2. V was pared by 5 bases and J by 5 bases, with 11 bases of the junction left unmatched. The CDR3 is made up of 16 amino acids. Germline CDR1 and CDR2: SGHVS and FNYEAQ. The CDR3 region has the DNA TGTGCCAGCAGCCCAGGCGGGGCGGGAGTAACCGGGGAGCTGTTTTTT. As protein: CASSPGGAGVTGELFF.

V and J are TRBV27 and TRBJ2-5; TRBD2 is a possible D gene (6 bases). Trimming pared 2 bases from V and 3 bases from J, leaving 16 bases between. CDR3 size: 16 residues. Germline V lookup: CDR1 MNHEY, CDR2 SMNVEV (reference sequence). CDR3 nucleotides: TGTGCCAGCAGTTTAATCCCGGGGCGGGGTAAAGAGACCCAGTACTTC. This sequence encodes CASSLIPGRGKETQYF.

The V and J genes are TRBV5-1 and TRBJ2-7, with D perhaps TRBD1 (6 bases). The length of the CDR3 is 14 residues. Germline CDR1 SGHRS, CDR2 YFSETQ. Between the trimmed V and J ends, which lost 0 bases and 3 bases, there was a span of 10 bases. CDR3 DNA: TGCGCCAGCAGCTTGGGAGGGACACTCTACGAGCAGTACTTC. Its protein is CASSLGGTLYEQYF.

To note about this clone: Other DNA sequences in this sample translate to the same CDR3. CDR3 sequence (DNA): TGTGCCAGCAGCCAAGGGGGGGGCGGGAGAACTTACGAGCAGTACTTC. It specifies CASSQGGGGRTYEQYF. V is TRBV4-2 and J is TRBJ2-7, with D maybe TRBD2 (7 bases). Trimming removed 1 base from V and 4 bases from J, with 17 bases in between. Germline CDR1 reads LGHNA; CDR2 reads YNFKEQ. This CDR3 comprises 16 residues.

The V gene is TRBV28, the J gene TRBJ1-1; TRBD1 might be the D (6 bases). V was pared by 4 bases and J by 4 bases, with 16 bases between. The CDR3 has 15 residues. The germline gives CDR1 MDHEN, CDR2 SYDVKM. The CDR3 sequence is CASSSPTGWATEAFF. CDR3 bases: TGTGCCAGCAGTTCCCCTACAGGGTGGGCCACTGAAGCTTTCTTT.

The rearrangement links TRBV19 to TRBJ2-1; 7 bases line up with TRBD2. Germline V gene lookup returns CDR1 LNHDA and CDR2 SQIVND (reference sequence). V lost 10 bases, J lost 4 bases, and 10 bases stayed unmatched. This CDR3 is 14 amino acids long. CDR3 coding DNA: TGTGCCACCGGGGCGGGACTACGTTACAATGAGCAGTTCTTC. It translates to CATGAGLRYNEQFF.

The chain has TRBV6-5 and TRBJ1-4, with 10 bases aligning to TRBD1. The CDR3 runs 14 residues. V gave up 2 bases and J gave up 8 bases; unmatched junction bases: 2. Germline loops: CDR1 MNHEY, CDR2 SVGAGI. This chain's CDR3 is CASSYATGGEKLFF. The DNA of the CDR3 is TGTGCCAGCAGTTACGCGACAGGGGGCGAAAAACTGTTTTTT.

The V and J genes are TRBV3-1 (or the pseudogene TRBV3-2) and TRBJ1-1, with 9 bases matching TRBD1. Germline lookup yields CDR1 LGHDT and CDR2 YNNKEL (reference sequence). The CDR3 is 16 amino acids. J lost 5 bases, V lost 2 bases, and 9 bases had no gene match. CDR3 bases: TGTGCCAGCAGCCAACCCCTAGGACAGGGGCGGACTGAAGCTTTCTTT. Translation gives CASSQPLGQGRTEAFF.

Only one count was recorded for this clone. The V gene is TRBV5-1, the J gene TRBJ2-3; a weak D match, TRBD2 (5 bases). In germline, CDR1 is SGHRS, CDR2 YFSETQ. V lost 6 bases to trimming and J lost 1 base, with 27 bases between them. The CDR3 is 19 amino acids. Written as DNA, the CDR3 is TGCGCCAGCAACGTCGAGAATATCGGATTTATCGGGGGCACAGATACGCAGTATTTT. Translated, it gives CASNVENIGFIGGTDTQYF.